The entry below describes one TCR beta chain. Its matching antigen is unknown. CDR3 length equals 17 residues. V was cut by 4 bases and J by 7 bases, with 25 bases left in between. Germline V lookup: CDR1 SGHTA, CDR2 FQGTGA. The data derive from a study of T cell repertoires in cytomegalovirus infection. At the level of the study: CMV epitopes used comprised recently identified HLA-C-restricted ones and well-studied HLA-B-restricted ones.

TCRdb recomputed calls from the reads with MiXCR, one row per CDR3 protein. The sample yields around 800,000 distinct CDR3 sequences, about 33% seen once. The sequence came from a human donor in good health (CMV status not recorded). Some clones in this sample may be carry-over from other donors' samples. The chain joins TRBV7-3 to TRBJ1-2; TRBD1 is a possible D gene (5 bases). The source material was cultured CD8+ T cells from PBMCs, sampled from culture after CMV antigen stimulation. The CDR3 DNA is TGTGCCAGCAGCTGGGGGACCGGGACCGCAGGACCCCTTGGCTACACCTTC. Translated, it gives CASSWGTGTAGPLGYTF.